A selection of T cell receptor beta chains follows, all from one sample in a study of sequential checkpoint blockade in melanoma. TCRdb keeps only in-frame clones here, not all; method: immunoSEQ multiplex PCR. The top ten clones hold 11% of a sample with 20,000 to 25,000 clones, around 80% of them seen once. Sample: CD8+ T cells sorted from blood (inferred from file names), taken from a patient given nivolumab and ipilimumab in sequence. These receptors came from a human donor with melanoma. Each CDR3 is given with its conserved first and last residue. Fields, in order: D gene, V gene, clone size, CDR3 length, J gene, CDR3 DNA, CDR3 protein. D genes are given only for firm matches. Only part of the rows carry a size: once, few, many, or a class if the clone is expanded.

D: -
V: TRBV6-5
size: medium-sized
length: 15
J: TRBJ1-5
DNA: TGTGCCAGCAGTTCAGGGTACAGTAGCAATCAGCCCCAGCATTTT
CDR3: CASSSGYSSNQPQHF

D: -
V: TRBV28
size: -
length: 16
J: TRBJ1-3
DNA: TGTGCCAGCAGTTTATGGTCGGGGAGCTCTGGAAACACCATATATTTT
CDR3: CASSLWSGSSGNTIYF

D: TRBD2
V: TRBV5-6
size: once
length: 16
J: TRBJ2-7
DNA: TGTGCCAGCAGATTGGTCGGACTAGCGGGTTCCTACGAGCAGTACTTC
CDR3: CASRLVGLAGSYEQYF

D: TRBD1
V: TRBV7-8
size: -
length: 15
J: TRBJ2-3
DNA: TGTGCCAGCAGCTCCTACGGACAGGGCGGAGATACGCAGTATTTT
CDR3: CASSSYGQGGDTQYF

D: TRBD2
V: TRBV28
size: -
length: 14
J: TRBJ2-1
DNA: TGTGCCAGCAAACCCGGGACTAGTGTCTATGAGCAGTTCTTC
CDR3: CASKPGTSVYEQFF

D: TRBD1
V: TRBV27
size: -
length: 17
J: TRBJ1-5
DNA: TGTGCCAGCAGTCCGCGTAGGGGACAGGGAGATTCTCAGCCCCAGCATTTT
CDR3: CASSPRRGQGDSQPQHF

D: TRBD1
V: TRBV5-6
size: -
length: 15
J: TRBJ2-2
DNA: TGTGCCAGCAGCCCGGACAGGGGCGGCACCGGGGAGCTGTTTTTT
CDR3: CASSPDRGGTGELFF

D: -
V: TRBV6-6
size: -
length: 15
J: TRBJ2-7
DNA: TGTGCCAGCACCCCAGGAGGGGGAGGGACCTACGAGCAGTACTTC
CDR3: CASTPGGGGTYEQYF

D: TRBD1
V: TRBV30
size: -
length: 14
J: TRBJ1-1
DNA: TGTGCCTGGAGTGTACTGAGGGGGCGGACTGAAGCTTTCTTT
CDR3: CAWSVLRGRTEAFF

D: TRBD2
V: TRBV18
size: -
length: 16
J: TRBJ2-1
DNA: TGTGCCAGCTCACCACTCTCGGGACTAACCTACAATGAGCAGTTCTTC
CDR3: CASSPLSGLTYNEQFF

D: -
V: TRBV19
size: -
length: 14
J: TRBJ1-5
DNA: TGTGCCAGTAGTATAGGGGGCGCCGGCCAGCCCCAGCATTTT
CDR3: CASSIGGAGQPQHF

D: TRBD1
V: TRBV27
size: -
length: 16
J: TRBJ1-4
DNA: TGTGCCAGCAGTTTATCTATGCAGGGGGCTCGTGGGGAACTGTTTTTT
CDR3: CASSLSMQGARGELFF

D: TRBD2
V: TRBV27
size: -
length: 16
J: TRBJ2-2
DNA: TGTGCCAGCAGTATTCTAGCGGGAATCACCACCGGGGAGCTGTTTTTT
CDR3: CASSILAGITTGELFF

D: -
V: TRBV10-3
size: once
length: 14
J: TRBJ2-5
DNA: TGTGCCACCCAGGCGGGCATGGCCCAAGAGACCCAGTACTTC
CDR3: CATQAGMAQETQYF

D: TRBD1
V: TRBV7-2
size: once
length: 19
J: TRBJ2-7
DNA: TGTGCCAGCAGCTGGCCGACATCGGGACAGGGGGAGAGCTCCTACGAGCAGTACTTC
CDR3: CASSWPTSGQGESSYEQYF

D: TRBD2
V: TRBV27
size: -
length: 18
J: TRBJ2-1
DNA: TGTGCCAGCCGAAGTACCCGCCGGGGGCTAGCGGGAGTTAATGAGCAGTTCTTC
CDR3: CASRSTRRGLAGVNEQFF

D: -
V: TRBV7-2
size: -
length: 15
J: TRBJ2-3
DNA: TGTGCCAGCAGCTTTTTTACAGGGAGTTCAGATACGCAGTATTTT
CDR3: CASSFFTGSSDTQYF

D: TRBD2
V: TRBV27
size: -
length: 16
J: TRBJ2-1
DNA: TGTGCCAGCAGTTCCCTAGCGGGAGTCCCCTACAATGAGCAGTTCTTC
CDR3: CASSSLAGVPYNEQFF

D: -
V: TRBV15
size: -
length: 14
J: TRBJ2-5
DNA: TGTGCCACCAGCAGAGATAAAAATCAAGAGACCCAGTACTTC
CDR3: CATSRDKNQETQYF

D: -
V: TRBV7-3
size: few
length: 11
J: TRBJ1-5
DNA: TGTGCCAGCAGCCCGACAGAGTTCCAGCATTTT
CDR3: CASSPTEFQHF

D: TRBD1
V: TRBV7-8
size: -
length: 13
J: TRBJ1-2
DNA: TGTGCCAGCAGCCTAGGGGGCGGCTATGGCTACACCTTC
CDR3: CASSLGGGYGYTF

D: TRBD1
V: TRBV29-1
size: once
length: 16
J: TRBJ1-2
DNA: TGCAGCGTTGAAGATCGCCGGAGGACAGGGGAGAAAGGCTACACCTTC
CDR3: CSVEDRRRTGEKGYTF

D: -
V: TRBV2
size: -
length: 13
J: TRBJ2-5
DNA: TGTGCCAGCAGTGCCCAGGGCGCAGAGACCCAGTACTTC
CDR3: CASSAQGAETQYF

D: -
V: TRBV7-2
size: -
length: 15
J: TRBJ1-5
DNA: TGTGCCAGCAGCCCCCCGGGGGGTGGCAATCAGCCCCAGCATTTT
CDR3: CASSPPGGGNQPQHF

D: TRBD1
V: TRBV27
size: -
length: 13
J: TRBJ1-2
DNA: TGTGCCAGCAGCGGACAGGGGAACTATGGCTACACCTTC
CDR3: CASSGQGNYGYTF

D: -
V: TRBV30
size: -
length: 13
J: TRBJ2-3
DNA: TGTGCCTGGAGTACGGGAGCAACAGATACGCAGTATTTT
CDR3: CAWSTGATDTQYF

D: -
V: TRBV6-6
size: few
length: 14
J: TRBJ1-3
DNA: TGTGCCAGCCGTAGACAGAGCTCTGGAAACACCATATATTTT
CDR3: CASRRQSSGNTIYF

D: TRBD1
V: TRBV29-1
size: few
length: 16
J: TRBJ2-7
DNA: TGCAGCGTTGAAGCCCCTACCGGGACAGACCCCTACGAGCAGTACTTC
CDR3: CSVEAPTGTDPYEQYF

D: -
V: TRBV6-5
size: -
length: 13
J: TRBJ1-5
DNA: TGTGCCAGCAGTTATGGGGGGGTTCAGCCCCAGCATTTT
CDR3: CASSYGGVQPQHF

D: TRBD1
V: TRBV27
size: -
length: 15
J: TRBJ2-5
DNA: TGTGCCAGCAGTACCGGACAGGGGGCACGCGAGACCCAGTACTTC
CDR3: CASSTGQGARETQYF

D: TRBD2
V: TRBV5-5
size: -
length: 16
J: TRBJ2-1
DNA: TGTGCCAGCAGCGCTGGACTAGCGGGGGCCTACAATGAGCAGTTCTTC
CDR3: CASSAGLAGAYNEQFF

D: TRBD1
V: TRBV7-2
size: -
length: 15
J: TRBJ2-3
DNA: TGTGCCAGCAGCTTAGAGGGACAGCCCTATGATACGCAGTATTTT
CDR3: CASSLEGQPYDTQYF

D: TRBD1
V: TRBV14
size: -
length: 15
J: TRBJ2-7
DNA: TGTGCCAGCAGCATTCACCGGGACAGGGGTTTCGAGCAGTACTTC
CDR3: CASSIHRDRGFEQYF

D: TRBD2
V: TRBV28
size: -
length: 18
J: TRBJ2-2
DNA: TGTGCCAGCAGTCGACTAGCGGGAGGCAAAATAAACACCGGGGAGCTGTTTTTT
CDR3: CASSRLAGGKINTGELFF

D: TRBD1
V: TRBV11-2
size: -
length: 14
J: TRBJ2-7
DNA: TGTGCCAGCAGCTTAGATAGGACAGGGGGCAGAGCCCTATTC
CDR3: CASSLDRTGGRALF

D: -
V: TRBV28
size: -
length: 16
J: TRBJ2-1
DNA: TGTGCCAGCAGTTCCCCCGAGGGGGGGTCCTACAATGAGCAGTTCTTC
CDR3: CASSSPEGGSYNEQFF

D: -
V: TRBV4-2
size: -
length: 19
J: TRBJ2-3
DNA: TGTGCCAGCAGCCCCCAGGCCGGGAGCGGGCCCGCTAGCACAGATACGCAGTATTTT
CDR3: CASSPQAGSGPASTDTQYF

D: -
V: TRBV28
size: once
length: 20
J: TRBJ1-1
DNA: TGTGCCAGCAGTCCCTACAACCTTGGCGGGCAGGGGCGAAGAAACACTGAAGCTTTCTTT
CDR3: CASSPYNLGGQGRRNTEAFF

D: -
V: TRBV5-6
size: -
length: 15
J: TRBJ1-1
DNA: TGTGCCAGCAGCTTGGATTCCAGGGTGAACACTGAAGCTTTCTTT
CDR3: CASSLDSRVNTEAFF

D: TRBD1
V: TRBV28
size: few
length: 19
J: TRBJ1-5
DNA: TGTGCCAGCAGTCAAAACCTAGGGGGCTACATACATAGCAATCAGCCCCAGCATTTT
CDR3: CASSQNLGGYIHSNQPQHF